Many counts were recorded for the clone carrying this T cell receptor (beta chain). As an off-target read in a library built for alpha chains, this beta chain has a frequency of little significance. Stated time point: sample taken at primary tumor resection. The input material, whole RNA from tumor, nontumor lung or frozen PBMC, was sequenced unsorted. The donors, approximately 66 patients with untreated early-stage non-small cell lung cancer, provided the samples. TCRdb re-derived calls from the 5' RACE reads in MiXCR, one entry per CDR3 protein. The sample carries roughly 13,000 distinct CDR3 sequences, 3% to 5% recorded once. This CDR3 spans 15 amino acids. V shed 4 bases, J shed 9 bases, and the junction held 6 bases outside the gene matches. CDR1 and CDR2 from the germline V gene are SGHTA and FQGNSA. The data are from a study of spatial heterogeneity in lung cancer. The overall study: Each time, sequencing found more beta-chain sequences than alpha-chain sequences.

This specimen consisted of PBMCs, obtained at surgery. The sequence derives from a male donor with early-stage non-small cell lung cancer. The rearrangement links TRBV7-2 to TRBJ2-1; TRBD2 matches 13 bases. The CDR3 nucleotides are TGTGCCAGCAGCTGGACTAGCGGGAGAGCTGCTGAGCAGTTCTTC. As protein: CASSWTSGRAAEQFF.